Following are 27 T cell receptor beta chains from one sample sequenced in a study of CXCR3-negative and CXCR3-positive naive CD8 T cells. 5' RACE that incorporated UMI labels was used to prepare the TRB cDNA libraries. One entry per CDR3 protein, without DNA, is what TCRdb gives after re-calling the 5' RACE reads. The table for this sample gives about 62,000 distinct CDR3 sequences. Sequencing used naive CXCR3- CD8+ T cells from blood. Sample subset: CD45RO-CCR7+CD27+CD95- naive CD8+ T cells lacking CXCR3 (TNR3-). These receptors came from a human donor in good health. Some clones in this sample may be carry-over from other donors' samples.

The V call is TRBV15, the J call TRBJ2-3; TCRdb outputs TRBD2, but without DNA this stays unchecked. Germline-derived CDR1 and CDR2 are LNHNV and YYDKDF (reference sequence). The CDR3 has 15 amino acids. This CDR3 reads CATSPGLAGTDTQYF. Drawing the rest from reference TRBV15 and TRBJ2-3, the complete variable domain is DAMVIQNPRYQVTQFGKPVTLSCSQTLNHNVMYWYQQKSSQAPKLLFHYYDKDFNNEADTPDNFQSRRPNTSFCFLDIRSPGLGDTAMYLCATSPGLAGTDTQYFGPGTRLTVL.

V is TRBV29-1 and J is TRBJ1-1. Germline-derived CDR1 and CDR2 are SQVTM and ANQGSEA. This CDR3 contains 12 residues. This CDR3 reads CSVEWGNTEAFF.

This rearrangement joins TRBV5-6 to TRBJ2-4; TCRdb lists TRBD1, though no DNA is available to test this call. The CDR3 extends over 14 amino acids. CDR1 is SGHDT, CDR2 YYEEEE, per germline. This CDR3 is CASSSWGAKNIQYF.

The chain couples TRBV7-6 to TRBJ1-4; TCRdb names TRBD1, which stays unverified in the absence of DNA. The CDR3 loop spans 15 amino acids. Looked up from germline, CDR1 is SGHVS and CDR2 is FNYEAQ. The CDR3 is CASSWTGGPDEKLFF.

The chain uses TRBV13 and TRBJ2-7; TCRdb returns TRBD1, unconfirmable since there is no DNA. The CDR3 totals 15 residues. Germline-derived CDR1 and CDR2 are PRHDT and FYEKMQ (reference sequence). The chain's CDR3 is CASTRGGGGTYEQYF.

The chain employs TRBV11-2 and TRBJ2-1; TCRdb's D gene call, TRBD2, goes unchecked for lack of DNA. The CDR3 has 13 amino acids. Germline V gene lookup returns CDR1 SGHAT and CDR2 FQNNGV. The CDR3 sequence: CASSLGTSFEQFF.

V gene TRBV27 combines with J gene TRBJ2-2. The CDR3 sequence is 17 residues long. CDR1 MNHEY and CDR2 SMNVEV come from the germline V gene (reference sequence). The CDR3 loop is CASSLTAANVFTGELFF.

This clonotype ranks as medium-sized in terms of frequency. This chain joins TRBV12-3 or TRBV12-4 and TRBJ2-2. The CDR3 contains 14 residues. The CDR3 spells CASSLVGNTGELFF.

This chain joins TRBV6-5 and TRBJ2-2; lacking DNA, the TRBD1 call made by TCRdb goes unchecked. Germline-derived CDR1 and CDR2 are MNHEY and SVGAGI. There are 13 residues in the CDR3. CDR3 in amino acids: CASSYGVPGELFF.

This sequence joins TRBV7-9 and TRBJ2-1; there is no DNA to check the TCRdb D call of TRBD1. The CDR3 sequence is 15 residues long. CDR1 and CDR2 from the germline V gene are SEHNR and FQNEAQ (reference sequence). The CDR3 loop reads CASVPFLGPDNEQFF.

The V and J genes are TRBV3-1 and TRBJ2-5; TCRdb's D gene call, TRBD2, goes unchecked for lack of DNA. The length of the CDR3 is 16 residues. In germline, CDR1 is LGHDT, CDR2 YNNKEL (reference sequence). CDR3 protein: CASSPSRGLAEETQYF.

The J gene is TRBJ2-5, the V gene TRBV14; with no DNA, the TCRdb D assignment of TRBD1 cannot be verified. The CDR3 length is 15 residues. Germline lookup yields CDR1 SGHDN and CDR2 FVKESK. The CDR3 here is CASSRDREIQETQYF. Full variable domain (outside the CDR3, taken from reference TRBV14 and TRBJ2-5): EAGVTQFPSHSVIEKGQTVTLRCDPISGHDNLYWYRRVMGKEIKFLLHFVKESKQDESGMPNNRFLAERTGGTYSTLKVQPAELEDSGVYFCASSRDREIQETQYFGPGTRLLVL.

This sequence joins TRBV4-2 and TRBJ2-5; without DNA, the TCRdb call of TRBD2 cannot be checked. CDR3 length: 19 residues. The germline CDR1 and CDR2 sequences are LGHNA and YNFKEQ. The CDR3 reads CASSQDSGDTSGMQETQYF.

The CDR3 protein is CASSPWGSGDFSYEQYF. The gene calls are TRBV6-6 and TRBJ2-7; TCRdb reports TRBD2, a call that lacks DNA to check it against. CDR3 size: 17 residues. The germline gives CDR1 MNHNY, CDR2 SVGAGI (reference sequence).

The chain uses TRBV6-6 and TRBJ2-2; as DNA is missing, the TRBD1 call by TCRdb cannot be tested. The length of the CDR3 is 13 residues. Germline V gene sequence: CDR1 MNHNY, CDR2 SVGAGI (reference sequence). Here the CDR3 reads CASSPSEGRELFF.

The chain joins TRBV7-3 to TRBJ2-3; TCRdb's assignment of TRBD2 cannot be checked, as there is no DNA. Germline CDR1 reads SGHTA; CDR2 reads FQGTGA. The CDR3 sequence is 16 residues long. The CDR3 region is CASSPWTSGSGDTQYF.

CDR3 in amino acids: CASSSTGPPAQQYF. J is TRBJ2-7 and V is TRBV7-3; as DNA is missing, the TRBD2 call by TCRdb cannot be tested. The germline gives CDR1 SGHTA, CDR2 FQGTGA. The CDR3 is made up of 14 amino acids. Full variable domain (missing parts from reference TRBV7-3 and TRBJ2-7): GAGVSQTPSNKVTEKGKYVELRCDPISGHTALYWYRQSLGQGPEFLIYFQGTGAADDSGLPNDRFFAVRPEGSVSTLKIQRTERGDSAVYLCASSSTGPPAQQYFGPGTRLTVT.

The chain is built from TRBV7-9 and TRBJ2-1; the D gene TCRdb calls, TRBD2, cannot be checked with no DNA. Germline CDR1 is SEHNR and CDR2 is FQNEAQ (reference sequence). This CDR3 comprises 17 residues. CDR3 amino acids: CASSLPVRASGDNEQFF.

The CDR3 here is CASSVAGAVNEKLFF. J is TRBJ1-4 and V is TRBV9. Germline V gene lookup returns CDR1 SGDLS and CDR2 YYNGEE. The CDR3 runs 15 residues. Variable domain in full (rest from reference TRBV9 and TRBJ1-4): DSGVTQTPKHLITATGQRVTLRCSPRSGDLSVYWYQQSLDQGLQFLIQYYNGEERAKGNILERFSAQQFPDLHSELNLSSLELGDSALYFCASSVAGAVNEKLFFGSGTQLSVL.

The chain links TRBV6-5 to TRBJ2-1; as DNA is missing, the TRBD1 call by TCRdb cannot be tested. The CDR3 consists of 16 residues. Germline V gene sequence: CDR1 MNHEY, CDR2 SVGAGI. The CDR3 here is CASSYPTGGKGNEQFF.

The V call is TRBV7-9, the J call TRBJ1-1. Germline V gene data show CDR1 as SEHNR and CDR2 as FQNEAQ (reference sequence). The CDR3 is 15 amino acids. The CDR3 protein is CASTFSGRANTEAFF.

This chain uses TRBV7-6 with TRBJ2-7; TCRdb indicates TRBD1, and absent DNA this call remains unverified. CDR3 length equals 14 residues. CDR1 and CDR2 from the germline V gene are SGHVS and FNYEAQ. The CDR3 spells CASSLGTALYEQYF.

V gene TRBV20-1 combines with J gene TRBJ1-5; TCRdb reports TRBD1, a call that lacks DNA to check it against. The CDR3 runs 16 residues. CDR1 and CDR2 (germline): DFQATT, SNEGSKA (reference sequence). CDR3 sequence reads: CSASPSGSGSNQPQHF.

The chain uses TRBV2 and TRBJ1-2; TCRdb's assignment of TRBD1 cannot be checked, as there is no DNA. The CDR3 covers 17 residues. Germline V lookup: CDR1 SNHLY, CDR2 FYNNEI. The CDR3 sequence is CASSERPGQGALYGYTF.

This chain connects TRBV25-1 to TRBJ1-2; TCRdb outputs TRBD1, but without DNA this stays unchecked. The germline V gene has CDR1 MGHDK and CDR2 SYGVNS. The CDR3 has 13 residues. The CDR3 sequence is CASQKGATGGYTF.

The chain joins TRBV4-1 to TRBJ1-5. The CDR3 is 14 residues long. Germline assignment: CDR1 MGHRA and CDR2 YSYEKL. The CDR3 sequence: CASSQAIDNQPQHF.

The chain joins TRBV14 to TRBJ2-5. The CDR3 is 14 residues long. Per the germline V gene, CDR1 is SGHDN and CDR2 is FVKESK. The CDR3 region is CASSQVASKETQYF.